These 15 T cell receptor beta chains share one sample of origin, sequenced in a study of shared clonotypes between healthy human individuals (dated by TCRdb to 2018 to 2021). The library was prepared using the immunoSEQ multiplex PCR assay. The table comes from immuneACCESS by way of TCRdb, which keeps in-frame sequences with V and J called. Part of the clones is missing from these tables; in studies checked, under half for an unresolved V gene and the rest for unknown reasons. This sample has about 1 million clones in its table, and 65% to 80% of those were observed once. The ten top clones hold 1.4% to 1.5% of the sample. Sequenced sample: memory CD4+ T cells sorted from blood. The cell subset or site label here, explained by the study, means: CD45RA-negative fraction. The receptor set was obtained from a man between 18 and 29 years old in good health.

J is TRBJ2-3 and V is TRBV10-2; D gene ambiguous. The germline V gene encodes CDR1 WSHSY and CDR2 SAAADI. With 3 bases removed from V and 5 bases from J, the gap between germline ends came to 3 bases. There are 11 residues in the CDR3. CDR3 in DNA: TGCGCCAGCAGTGAAATAGATACGCAGTATTTT. Translating it yields CASSEIDTQYF.

The V gene is TRBV6-1, the J gene TRBJ2-3, with D possibly matching TRBD2 (5 bases). The ends were cut back, 2 bases at V and 1 base at J, with 16 bases in the middle. Germline-derived CDR1 and CDR2 are MNHNS and SASEGT. This CDR3 contains 17 residues. CDR3 loop: CASSENTAGWGTDTQYF. CDR3 nucleotides: TGTGCCAGCAGTGAAAACACGGCGGGTTGGGGCACAGATACGCAGTATTTT.

The chain links TRBV7-2 to TRBJ2-3; D not resolved. CDR3 length: 14 residues. Germline-derived CDR1 and CDR2 are SGHTA and FQGNSA. Trimming left V 1 base short and J 2 bases short, with 7 bases between. The CDR3 reads CASSLGFHTDTQYF. The CDR3 nucleotides are TGTGCCAGCAGCTTAGGGTTTCACACAGATACGCAGTATTTT. The complete variable domain, with remaining parts taken from reference TRBV7-2 and TRBJ2-3, reads GAGVSQSPSNKVTEKGKDVELRCDPISGHTALYWYRQSLGQGLEFLIYFQGNSAPDKSGLPSDRFSAERTGGSVSTLTIQRTQQEDSAVYLCASSLGFHTDTQYFGPGTRLTVL.

Notes on this clone: This likely comes from a read error, as the CDR3 has no conserved phenylalanine or tryptophan at its end. The chain is built from TRBV19 and TRBJ1-2; D gene unclear. The CDR3 covers 12 residues. Trimming left V 10 bases short and J 0 bases short, with 9 bases between. Germline CDR1 reads LNHDA; CDR2 reads SQIVND (reference sequence). The CDR3: CATKPTNYGYTV. The CDR3 DNA sequence: TGTGCCACCAAGCCTACTAACTATGGCTACACCGTC.

The V gene is TRBV6-6, the J gene TRBJ2-7; either TRBD1 or TRBD2 may fit D (5 bases each). Trimming left V 6 bases short and J 7 bases short, with 16 bases between. The CDR3 extends over 13 amino acids. Per the germline V gene, CDR1 is MNHNY and CDR2 is SVGAGI (reference sequence). As DNA, the CDR3 is TGTGCCAGCAGGTCCCCCGTGGGGGTTGAGCAGTACTTC. It specifies CASRSPVGVEQYF.

CDR3 sequence: CASSPDNSGANVLTF. The DNA of the CDR3 is TGTGCCAGCAGTCCCGACAACTCTGGGGCCAACGTCCTGACTTTC. The chain links TRBV7-9 to TRBJ2-6; unclear D gene. The CDR3 loop spans 15 amino acids. V dropped 6 bases and J dropped 0 bases, with 9 bases sitting between them. Germline loops: CDR1 SEHNR, CDR2 FQNEAQ (reference sequence).

The table lists this clone with a few counts. This chain joins TRBV27 and TRBJ2-3, with 14 positions matching TRBD2. The ends lost 6 bases at V and 11 bases at J; junction bases unmatched: 7. The CDR3 consists of 14 residues. CDR1 is MNHEY and CDR2 is SMNVEV in the germline V gene (reference sequence). For the CDR3, the DNA is TGTGCCAGCAGAGGGACTAGCGGGAGTCGGGGGCAGTATTTT. Protein sequence: CASRGTSGSRGQYF.

This sequence joins TRBV7-2 and TRBJ2-1, with D unresolved. Trimming pared 5 bases from V and 7 bases from J, leaving 6 bases between. The CDR3 is made up of 11 amino acids. In germline, CDR1 is SGHTA, CDR2 FQGNSA. In DNA form, the CDR3 reads TGTGCCAGCAGCCAACAGAATGAGCAGTTCTTC. Its translation: CASSQQNEQFF.

The chain joins TRBV6-6 to TRBJ1-2, with D unclear. Trimming cost V 6 bases and J 2 bases, with 7 bases left between them. CDR1 MNHNY and CDR2 SVGAGI come from the germline V gene (reference sequence). The CDR3 runs to 12 residues. CDR3 amino acids: CASRRWNYGYTF. CDR3 coding DNA: TGTGCCAGCAGGAGGTGGAACTATGGCTACACCTTC.

As concerns this clone: A junction boundary mismatches the germline segment, possibly from a read error. This chain uses TRBV2 with TRBJ2-2; 8 bases map to TRBD1. CDR3 length: 15 residues. Germline-derived CDR1 and CDR2 are SNHLY and FYNNEI. CDR3 DNA sequence: TGTGCCAGCAGTAGGACAGGGTCGAAGACCGGGGAGCTGTTTTTT. Translating it yields CASSRTGSKTGELFF.

The J gene is TRBJ2-3, the V gene TRBV7-2; the match to TRBD2 covers 7 bases. The CDR3 extends over 15 amino acids. J was trimmed by 8 bases and V by 7 bases; bases with no gene match: 15. Germline V gene sequence: CDR1 SGHTA, CDR2 FQGNSA. CDR3 amino acids: CASTGERAGDITQYF. The CDR3 DNA reads TGTGCCAGCACCGGGGAGAGGGCGGGAGATATTACGCAGTATTTT.

V gene TRBV19 combines with J gene TRBJ2-3; 13 bases are a match to TRBD2. The V segment lost 3 bases and the J segment 6 bases; nucleotides outside the gene matches: 3. This CDR3 has 15 residues. CDR1 is LNHDA, CDR2 SQIVND, per germline (reference sequence). The CDR3 spells CASSITSGRGDTQYF. CDR3 nucleotides: TGTGCCAGTAGTATTACTAGCGGGAGGGGGGATACGCAGTATTTT.

The chain joins TRBV6-5 to TRBJ2-3; TRBD2 agrees at 9 bases. The germline gives CDR1 MNHEY, CDR2 SVGAGI. This CDR3 is 15 amino acids long. Losses at the gene ends were 5 bases for V and 8 bases for J; bases not matched to a gene: 11. The CDR3 loop reads CASSQPGTSKATQYF. The CDR3 nucleotides read TGTGCCAGCAGTCAACCCGGGACTAGCAAAGCTACGCAGTATTTT.

This clone was seen only a few times. The rearrangement joins TRBV19 to TRBJ1-2, with 7 positions matching TRBD1. From germline, CDR1 is LNHDA and CDR2 SQIVND (reference sequence). CDR3 length: 16 amino acids. Unmatched junction bases numbered 11, after V lost 5 bases and J lost 2 bases. CDR3 coding DNA: TGTGCCAGTAGTCCACTCAGACAGGGACACAACTATGGCTACACCTTC. Translation gives CASSPLRQGHNYGYTF.

In its sample, this clone was seen many times. This chain uses TRBV27 with TRBJ1-1; weak D call: TRBD1 (5 bases). This CDR3 comprises 14 residues. V was shortened by 1 base and J by 2 bases, with 8 bases between the two germline ends. Germline values: CDR1 MNHEY, CDR2 SMNVEV (reference sequence). The chain's CDR3 is CASSLFQGNTEAFF. CDR3 nucleotides: TGTGCCAGCAGTTTATTTCAGGGTAACACTGAAGCTTTCTTT.